This TCR beta chain was identified in a study of T cell responses to AZD1222 COVID-19 vaccine. Overall study context: Doses given second, at about 4 or about 12 weeks, were pooled.

Here immunoSEQ multiplex PCR was the method, and the copy in TCRdb shows in-frame clones only, minus some. The sample contains 130,000 or so clones, more than 70% of which appear only once. This clone came up many times. Its antigen is not known. Overall study findings and caveats: After the peak T cell response, and only then, were repertoires sampled.

The input for sequencing was peripheral blood, taken on day 0 of AZD1222 vaccination. This TCR was recovered from an adult in good health.

The CDR3 spells CASSQFYPPLTSGNTIYF. The CDR3 nucleotides read TGCGCCAGCAGCCAATTTTATCCTCCGCTGACCTCTGGAAACACCATATATTTT. J is TRBJ1-3 and V is TRBV4-1; no reliable D call. Per germline, CDR1 MGHRA and CDR2 YSYEKL. The CDR3 has 18 residues. V dropped 2 bases and J dropped 0 bases, with 17 bases sitting between them.